Here is one T cell receptor (beta chain) with its context. Its antigen is currently unknown. One end of the junction fails to match germline, which may point to a read error. This specimen belongs to a study of cytomegalovirus exposure and HLA in healthy donors. Overall study results and limits: An assumption of roughly uniform sequencing depth across donors underlay the presence/absence analyses.

This PCR relied on a set of 60 Vbeta primers and 13 Jbeta primers. Methods used by the authors: Per a later analysis, the number of unique TCR beta chains was about 80 million, of which 9 million to 14 million were shared. Sequenced by immunoSEQ multiplex PCR; TCRdb stores in-frame clones only, minus some. V and J calls and clone size are copied from that table; D and trimming were computed from the DNA. The table has some 190,000 clones, 75% to 90% seen once; the top ten hold roughly 1.3%. The sequencing input was PBMCs. This receptor was taken from a man aged 25-40 years in good health and CMV-seronegative.

The CDR3 spells CASSFSGANGLTF. In DNA form, the CDR3 reads TGTGCCAGCAGCTTCTCTGGGGCCAACGGCCTGACTTTC. V usage is TRBV7-6 and J usage is TRBJ2-6, with D possibly being TRBD1 (5 bases). This CDR3 spans 13 amino acids. Germline V gene lookup returns CDR1 SGHVS and CDR2 FNYEAQ.